The T cell receptor beta chain described here comes from a study of blood T cell repertoires in COVID-19. Original methodology: Reference gene primers were amplified, and this amplification served to estimate nucleated cell counts. The protocol was immunoSEQ multiplex PCR, while the TCRdb copy is restricted to in-frame clones and leaves out a portion. V, J and clone size are taken as reported in that table, and D and trimming were inferred from the DNA itself. This sample has 300,000 to 350,000 clones; approximately 89% occur once, and the top ten carry roughly a tenth. This clone came up a few times. The CDR3 is 12 residues long. V dropped 4 bases and J dropped 7 bases, with 11 bases sitting between them. Germline V CDR1 and CDR2: SGDLS, YYNGEE.

The sample taken for sequencing was PBMCs or T cells enriched from blood (not recorded which). The sequence was collected from a woman under 40 who had recovered from COVID-19. The chain combines TRBV9 with TRBJ1-2; D is unresolved. The CDR3 nucleotides are TGTGCCAGCAGCACTCGACGGGGTGGCTACACCTTC. It translates to CASSTRRGGYTF.